The 22 T cell receptor beta chains reported below all come from one sample, sequenced in a study of blood T cell repertoires in COVID-19. Clones were sequenced by immunoSEQ multiplex PCR, and TCRdb holds only the in-frame ones, with some missing. The repertoire consists of just under 300,000 clones, with more than 75% occurring once and the leading ten covering 1% to 1.5%. The sample consisted of peripheral blood. The origin of the receptors is a man in his 70s with acute or convalescent COVID-19.

The chain carries TRBV9 and TRBJ2-2, with TRBD1 matching 8 bases. CDR1 is SGDLS, CDR2 YYNGEE, per germline. This CDR3 has 15 amino acids. The ends lost 0 bases at V and 6 bases at J; junction bases unmatched: 4. As DNA, the CDR3 is TGTGCCAGCAGCGTAGGCGTACAGGGGGCCGGGGAGCTGTTTTTT. This gives the protein CASSVGVQGAGELFF.

This chain links TRBV6-2 or TRBV6-3 with TRBJ2-1, with 9 bases fitting TRBD1. The CDR3 contains 15 residues. Trimming removed 6 bases from V and 8 bases from J; junction bases left unmatched: 11. The V gene's germline CDR1 is MNHEY and CDR2 SVGEGT. CDR3 sequence reads: CASSHTGTGLYEQFF. The CDR3 DNA is TGTGCCAGCAGCCATACCGGGACAGGGTTATATGAGCAGTTCTTC.

The chain joins TRBV28 to TRBJ1-6; 7 nucleotides align to TRBD1. Germline CDR1 MDHEN, CDR2 SYDVKM. The CDR3 is 15 residues long. V trimming: 6 bases; J trimming: 4 bases; junction bases outside the gene matches: 6. In DNA, the CDR3 is TGTGCCAGCAGAGCGCAGGGACAGTATAATTCACCCCTCCACTTT. Translating gives CASRAQGQYNSPLHF.

This chain's CDR3 is CASSLGLAGGVYNEQFF. DNA of the CDR3: TGTGCCAGCAGCTTAGGGCTAGCGGGGGGGGTTTACAATGAGCAGTTCTTC. The chain recombines TRBV7-2 with TRBJ2-1, with 12 bases matching TRBD2. Germline V lookup: CDR1 SGHTA, CDR2 FQGNSA. The length of the CDR3 is 17 residues. With 1 base clipped from V and 4 bases from J, the junction kept 5 bases outside the gene matches.

This chain connects TRBV19 to TRBJ2-7, with TRBD1 matching over 9 bases. The length of the CDR3 is 18 residues. J gave up 1 base and V 4 bases, and 14 bases lay outside the gene matches. Looked up from germline, CDR1 is LNHDA and CDR2 is SQIVND (reference sequence). In nucleotides, the CDR3 is TGTGCCAGTAGTAAGGGACAGGGAGGGAGGTGCGGATCCTACGAGCAGTACTTC. Translated, it gives CASSKGQGGRCGSYEQYF.

This clone has only a few counts. This chain joins TRBV11-2 and TRBJ2-7, with a weak D call TRBD2 (6 bases). Germline V CDR1 and CDR2: SGHAT, FQNNGV. The CDR3 extends over 15 amino acids. Between the trimmed V and J ends, which lost 1 base and 5 bases, there was a span of 15 bases. In DNA, the CDR3 is TGTGCCAGCAGCTTAGGGAGGGAACGGGGCCACGAGCAGTACTTC. Protein product: CASSLGRERGHEQYF.

The rearrangement uses TRBV10-3 and TRBJ1-1; 10 bases are a match to TRBD1. The V segment lost 10 bases and the J segment 3 bases; nucleotides outside the gene matches: 11. This CDR3 spans 15 amino acids. The germline V gene has CDR1 ENHRY and CDR2 SYGVKD. The CDR3 here is CATKLTGGRDTEAFF. Written as DNA, the CDR3 is TGTGCCACGAAATTGACAGGGGGCCGGGACACTGAAGCTTTCTTT.

The V gene is TRBV5-1, the J gene TRBJ2-3; 8 positions agree with TRBD1. V gave up 4 bases and J gave up 4 bases; unmatched junction bases: 8. The CDR3 has 15 amino acids. CDR1 is SGHRS, CDR2 YFSETQ, per germline. The CDR3 DNA reads as TGCGCCAGCAGCCCTCAGGGGGCTGTTGCAGATACGCAGTATTTT. Its translation: CASSPQGAVADTQYF.

V and J are TRBV28 and TRBJ2-2; 13 nucleotides match TRBD2. This CDR3 region has 16 residues. Trimming cost V 2 bases and J 7 bases; bases outside gene matches: 4. The V gene's germline CDR1 is MDHEN and CDR2 SYDVKM. CDR3 loop: CASSLLGLAGDGELFF. In DNA form, the CDR3 reads TGTGCCAGCAGTTTACTTGGACTAGCGGGGGACGGGGAGCTGTTTTTT.

The V gene is TRBV28, the J gene TRBJ1-5; 9 nucleotides line up with TRBD1. Germline CDR1 is MDHEN and CDR2 is SYDVKM. CDR3 length: 16 amino acids. V dropped 5 bases and J dropped 5; count of bases not matched to a gene: 10. This CDR3 is CASSALGQGWYQPQHF. In nucleotides, the CDR3 is TGTGCCAGCAGTGCCTTGGGACAGGGCTGGTATCAGCCCCAGCATTTT.

This chain links TRBV18 with TRBJ2-2; D gene unclear. Trimming removed 3 bases at V and 1 base at J, with 12 bases between. This CDR3 region has 16 residues. The V gene's germline CDR1 is KGHSH and CDR2 LQKENI. The CDR3 here is CASSPLVPLNTGELFF. As DNA, the CDR3 is TGTGCCAGCTCACCTCTAGTACCTTTGAACACCGGGGAGCTGTTTTTT.

Only one count was recorded for this clone. The V call is TRBV12-3 or TRBV12-4, the J call TRBJ1-5, with 9 bases matching TRBD1. The CDR3 spans 13 residues. V was pared by 4 bases and J by 6 bases, with 1 base of the junction left unmatched. CDR3: CASSSTGGQPQHF. The CDR3 DNA sequence: TGTGCCAGCAGTTCGACAGGGGGTCAGCCCCAGCATTTT.

The V call is TRBV10-2, the J call TRBJ1-5; D is unclear. Germline CDR1 is WSHSY and CDR2 is SAAADI. Trimming removed 2 bases at V and 4 bases at J, with 9 bases between. CDR3 length: 14 residues. The CDR3 coding sequence is TGCGCCAGCAGTGAGCGGCGGAAGAATCAGCCCCAGCATTTT. It encodes CASSERRKNQPQHF.

The chain uses TRBV5-5 and TRBJ2-1, with D maybe TRBD2 (6 bases). The length of the CDR3 is 18 residues. Germline V gene lookup returns CDR1 SGHKS and CDR2 YYEKEE (reference sequence). Between the trimmed V and J ends, which lost 1 base and 0 bases, there was a span of 17 bases. The CDR3 sequence: CASSLSLAPLVSYNEQFF. CDR3 DNA sequence: TGTGCCAGCAGCTTGAGTCTAGCGCCGCTGGTCTCCTACAATGAGCAGTTCTTC. The entire variable domain, with the rest obtained from reference TRBV5-5 and TRBJ2-1, is as follows: DAGVTQSPTHLIKTRGQQVTLRCSPISGHKSVSWYQQVLGQGPQFIFQYYEKEERGRGNFPDRFSARQFPNYSSELNVNALLLGDSALYLCASSLSLAPLVSYNEQFFGPGTRLTVL.

This chain connects TRBV5-1 to TRBJ1-2, with no clear D. Germline CDR1 reads SGHRS; CDR2 reads YFSETQ. The CDR3 totals 14 residues. Trimming left V 0 bases short and J 1 base short, with 7 bases between. The CDR3 here is CASSLDQVNYGYTF. CDR3 bases: TGCGCCAGCAGCTTGGACCAGGTTAACTATGGCTACACCTTC. Together with reference TRBV5-1 and TRBJ1-2, the CDR3 gives the full variable domain: KAGVTQTPRYLIKTRGQQVTLSCSPISGHRSVSWYQQTPGQGLQFLFEYFSETQRNKGNFPGRFSGRQFSNSRSEMNVSTLELGDSALYLCASSLDQVNYGYTFGSGTRLTVV.

The V and J genes are TRBV30 and TRBJ2-1, with TRBD1 identical over 7 bases. V lost 0 bases to trimming and J lost 4 bases; unmatched junction nucleotides: 6. Germline loops: CDR1 GTSNPN, CDR2 SVGIG (reference sequence). This CDR3 region has 15 residues. The CDR3 nucleotides read TGTGCCTGGAGTGTACAGGGACAGTTTTACAATGAGCAGTTCTTC. Amino acid sequence: CAWSVQGQFYNEQFF.

The rearrangement uses TRBV7-2 and TRBJ1-2; D remains unclear. The V and J ends lost 0 bases and 1 base respectively, with 12 bases between them. Germline CDR1 and CDR2: SGHTA and FQGNSA. CDR3 size: 16 residues. CDR3 region: CASSLAPGPFNYGYTF. In DNA, the CDR3 is TGTGCCAGCAGCTTAGCGCCAGGCCCCTTTAACTATGGCTACACCTTC.

The V gene is TRBV21-1, the J gene TRBJ2-1; whether TRBD2, the table's D call, matches the DNA was not checked. TRBV21-1 represents a pseudogene. CDR3 length equals 19 residues. CDR3 protein: CASSKEGQTSGPFSNEQFF. DNA for the CDR3: TGTGCCAGCAGCAAAGAGGGCCAAACTAGCGGGCCTTTCAGCAATGAGCAGTTCTTC.

This clone was counted only a few times. The chain is built from TRBV29-1 and TRBJ1-3, with 11 bases aligning to TRBD1. Germline V CDR1 and CDR2: SQVTM, ANQGSEA. CDR3 length: 13 amino acids. J lost 7 bases, V lost 8 bases, and 7 bases had no gene match. The CDR3 region has the DNA TGCAGCTCTAGCGGGACAGGGGGTAACACCATATATTTT. It codes for CSSSGTGGNTIYF.

A remark on this clone: A junction end diverges from the germline sequence, so it may reflect a read error. The chain carries TRBV28 and TRBJ1-4; TRBD1 aligns across 8 bases. The CDR3 runs to 12 residues. Per germline, CDR1 MDHEN and CDR2 SYDVKM. The chain's CDR3 is CASSTPGQESSF. CDR3 nucleotides: TGTGCCAGCAGTACACCGGGACAGGAGTCCAGTTTT.

The rearrangement joins TRBV15 to TRBJ2-7; 8 bases match TRBD1. This CDR3 is 14 amino acids long. The J segment lost 2 bases and the V segment lost 5 bases, leaving 5 bases of the junction unmatched. CDR1 and CDR2 (germline): LNHNV, YYDKDF (reference sequence). CDR3 amino acids: CATSRGTGAYEQYF. CDR3 DNA: TGTGCCACCAGCCGCGGGACAGGAGCCTACGAGCAGTACTTC.

The chain recombines TRBV6-6 with TRBJ1-2, with D uncertain. V was cut by 6 bases and J by 4 bases, with 12 bases left in between. Germline V gene data show CDR1 as MNHNY and CDR2 as SVGAGI (reference sequence). CDR3 length equals 13 residues. CDR3 residues: CASSPLGTYGYTF. The CDR3 DNA is TGTGCCAGCAGCCCCCTGGGCACCTATGGCTACACCTTC.